This TCR beta chain was captured in a study of T cell clusters in autoimmune cytopenias. Across the whole study: TRB sequencing had a median about 52,000 reads and approximately 2,500 distinct clonotypes per sample.

TRB amplification used approximately 270 ng of peripheral blood genomic DNA. This clonotype counts as medium-sized by frequency. As yet, its antigen is unknown. CDR1 MNHEY and CDR2 SVGAGI come from the germline V gene. The length of the CDR3 is 14 residues. One tube held mixed TRB-A and TRB-B primer pools for touch-down PCR. TCRdb re-analyzed the multiplex PCR reads; it lists each CDR3 protein once, without DNA. The sample data list thousands of distinct CDR3 sequences. Whole-study findings and limits: Exclusive TRB clusters were around 3-fold more numerous in healthy donors than in active autoimmune hepatitis. Clustering suggested that physiological T cell clusters were missing in primary autoimmune cytopenia patients. TRB repertoire shifts in secondary cytopenia and chronic lymphocytic leukemia mostly reflected lymphoma, not autoimmunity.

The sequence was obtained from a human donor with an autoimmune cytopenia or autoimmune hepatitis (not recorded which). The chain links TRBV6-5 to TRBJ1-1. The sequenced material came from peripheral blood. This chain's CDR3 is CASSSYSEGTEAFF.